A single sample gave rise to the 22 T cell receptor beta chains below, sequenced in a study of tumor-infiltrating lymphocytes in primary liver carcinoma. From 500 ng of total RNA, TCR beta-specific cDNA was reverse-transcribed using a constant-region primer. Researchers made the TCR beta libraries by running three nested multiplex PCR rounds with slightly modified ARM-PCR. It was with TRBV1-TRBV30 forward primers and a C-beta reverse primer that the first two PCR rounds were run, at around 11 cycles each. TCRdb passed the multiplex PCR reads through MiXCR, listing each CDR3 protein once. This table holds 55,000 to 65,000 distinct CDR3 sequences, 70% to 85% found once. Both RNA and DNA were isolated together from about 21-30 mg of bulk tissue that had not been sorted. Specimen: liver tumor tissue from sampling region 2. Described subset: tumor region T2, inferior pole. All receptors come from a man aged 40-49 years with primary liver carcinoma and hepatitis B virus infection.

A remark on this clonotype: Compared with germline, one end of the junction differs, possibly owing to a read error. The CDR3 here is CTSSSWDRGMNSPLHF. CDR3 nucleotides: TGCACCAGCAGCTCCTGGGACAGGGGAATGAATTCACCCCTCCACTTT. The V gene is TRBV4-3, the J gene TRBJ1-6, with 10 bases matching TRBD1. Germline values: CDR1 LGHNA, CDR2 YSLEER. There are 16 residues in the CDR3.

This clonotype was seen a single time. One end of the junction is discordant with germline, which a read error may explain. The rearrangement links TRBV12-3 or TRBV12-4 to TRBJ2-5; tentatively, D is TRBD2 (6 bases). The CDR3 is made up of 13 amino acids. The CDR3 protein is CAISLTVGGTQYF. The CDR3 nucleotides read TGTGCCATCAGTCTAACGGTTGGGGGGACCCAGTATTTC.

Comments on this clonotype: The germline gene is not matched at one end of the junction; a read error may be the cause. The genes are TRBV29-1 and TRBJ2-3; possibly TRBD1 for D (5 bases). Germline CDR1 is SQVTM and CDR2 is ANQGSEA. The length of the CDR3 is 12 residues. The CDR3 is CSVNPMTDTQYF. DNA for the CDR3: TGCAGCGTTAACCCCATGACAGATACGCAATATTTT.

Worth noting for this clonotype: A read error is likely, as this CDR3 ends without the conserved phenylalanine or tryptophan. The V call is TRBV29-1, the J call TRBJ1-5; 7 nucleotides agree with TRBD1. With V trimmed by 8 bases and J by 2 bases, 3 bases remained unmatched. CDR3 length: 12 amino acids. Germline loops: CDR1 SQVTM, CDR2 ANQGSEA. The DNA of the CDR3 is TGCAGCATTGGACAGGGCAATCAGCCCCAGCATTCT. Encoded protein: CSIGQGNQPQHS.

On this clonotype itself: Germline is not matched at one junction end, which may reflect a read error. This chain joins TRBV6-6 and TRBJ2-1, with D maybe TRBD2 (5 bases). Per the germline V gene, CDR1 is MNHNY and CDR2 is SVGAGI (reference sequence). This CDR3 has 16 amino acids. Here the CDR3 reads CASSYPTSGVANEQFF. The CDR3 DNA reads as TGTGCCAGCAGTTACCCCACTAGTGGGGTAGCGAATGAACAGTTCTTC.

For this clonotype: This may arise from a read error, as a much more abundant clone is one base away. The chain combines TRBV6-5 with TRBJ1-6; maybe TRBD1 (5 bases). The CDR3 loop spans 15 amino acids. Germline V CDR1 and CDR2: MNHEY, SVGAGI. The CDR3 protein is CTSSYSWDHYSPLHF. The DNA of the CDR3 is TGTACCAGCAGTTACTCATGGGACCACTATTCACCCCTCCACTTT.

This clonotype was picked up a small number of times. This chain links TRBV5-5 with TRBJ2-3; either TRBD1 or TRBD2 may supply D (5 bases each). V lost 0 bases, J lost 6 bases, and 14 bases lay in between. This CDR3 is built from 15 residues. Germline-derived CDR1 and CDR2 are SGHKS and YYEKEE (reference sequence). In DNA, the CDR3 is TGTGCCAGCAGCTTGGTTGGCAGGGAGCTGGATACGCAGTATTTT. This codes for CASSLVGRELDTQYF.

The J gene is TRBJ2-1, the V gene TRBV6-6; 7 bases are shared with TRBD1. The CDR3 has 18 residues. The germline gives CDR1 MNHNY, CDR2 SVGAGI (reference sequence). Trimming took 2 bases from V and 0 from J; bases not matched to a gene: 10. CDR3 DNA: TGTGCCAGCAGTTACGGGAACAGGGGCGAAAGCTCCTACAATGAGCAGTTCTTC. This gives the protein CASSYGNRGESSYNEQFF.

On this clonotype itself: This is likely a read error, given that the CDR3 carries no conserved phenylalanine or tryptophan at its end. The V call is TRBV29-1, the J call TRBJ2-5; a weak D match, TRBD1 (6 bases). Trimming shortened V by 8 bases and J by 1 base, and 17 bases separated the two germline ends. Germline CDR1 and CDR2: SQVTM and ANQGSEA. The CDR3 contains 14 residues. CDR3 bases: TGCAGCTTTAGGACAGCATCGTTCCAAGAGACCCAGTACCTC. This sequence encodes CSFRTASFQETQYL.

Details on this clonotype: As the CDR3 is not closed by the conserved phenylalanine or tryptophan, this likely results from a read error. No DNA is shown, since the ends of the CDR3 on it are uncertain; the CDR3 is the one TCRdb lists. The chain carries TRBV28 and TRBJ2-7; TRBD1, as called in the table, went unchecked against the DNA. Germline loops: CDR1 MDHEN, CDR2 SYDVKM. The CDR3 contains 13 residues when both ends are counted. This CDR3 is CASRRTGFHEQCL.

A word on this clonotype: One junction end does not reproduce the germline sequence, and a read error may be involved. The CDR3 is CSIVRAGVAEVFF. The CDR3 nucleotides are TGCAGCATTGTTCGTGCGGGGGTTGCTGAAGTTTTCTTT. V and J are TRBV29-1 and TRBJ1-1; D is perhaps TRBD1 (5 bases). The CDR3 totals 13 residues. From germline, CDR1 is SQVTM and CDR2 ANQGSEA.

For this clonotype: Without the conserved terminal phenylalanine or tryptophan, this CDR3 likely stems from a read error. The gene calls are TRBV4-2 and TRBJ2-5, with 7 bases fitting TRBD2. Per the germline V gene, CDR1 is LGHNA and CDR2 is YNFKEQ. The CDR3 contains 19 residues. CDR3 nucleotides: TGTGCCAACAGCCCCAGTTGGCCTAGCCTAGCGGCCTTTGGAGAGACCCAGTACCTC. The encoded protein is CANSPSWPSLAAFGETQYL.

V usage is TRBV6-1 and J usage is TRBJ2-2; D perhaps matches TRBD1 (6 bases). This CDR3 contains 16 residues. Per germline, CDR1 MNHNS and CDR2 SASEGT. Trimming left V 0 bases short and J 5 bases short, with 13 bases between. CDR3 protein: CASSEAPGHGTGELFF. The CDR3 region has the DNA TGTGCCAGCAGTGAAGCTCCGGGACATGGGACCGGGGAGCTGTTTTTT.

Comment on this clonotype: The germline gene is not matched at one end of the junction; a read error may be the cause. This chain connects TRBV4-3 to TRBJ2-5, with 10 bases aligning to TRBD2. Germline CDR1 is LGHNA and CDR2 is YSLEER. This CDR3 is built from 16 residues. The CDR3 DNA sequence: TGCGCCAGCAACCAAGGCGGGACTAGCGTGGGGGAGACCCAGTACTTC. Translation: CASNQGGTSVGETQYF.

For this clonotype: A much larger clone sits a single nucleotide away, making a read error possible. Likely a read error: the CDR3 ends without its conserved phenylalanine or tryptophan. The rearrangement links TRBV28 to TRBJ1-1; D is perhaps TRBD1 (5 bases). Trimming shortened V by 3 bases and J by 5 bases, and 19 bases separated the two germline ends. This CDR3 region has 16 residues. The V gene's germline CDR1 is MDHEN and CDR2 SYDVKM. The CDR3 spells CASSFSGTGIGTEAFV. In DNA form, the CDR3 reads TGTGCCAGCAGTTTCTCAGGGACCGGAATCGGGACTGAAGCTTTCGTT.

The rearrangement uses TRBV28 and TRBJ2-7; 11 bases map to TRBD2. The CDR3 totals 15 residues. The trim removed 6 bases at V and 10 bases at J, leaving 14 bases unmatched. Germline loops: CDR1 MDHEN, CDR2 SYDVKM. CDR3 bases: TGTGCCAGCAGATCCGGACTAGCGGGCACCTACGTACAGTACTTC. Translating gives CASRSGLAGTYVQYF.

This clonotype showed up just once. The junction departs from germline at one end; a sequencing error may be responsible. This chain joins TRBV30 and TRBJ2-3; tentatively, D is TRBD1 (5 bases). The J call may be wrong; the DNA end is better matched by TRBJ1-5. Germline CDR1 GTSNPN, CDR2 SVGIG (reference sequence). The length of the CDR3 is 11 residues. CDR3: CTWEQTDTQHF. The DNA of the CDR3 is TGTACCTGGGAACAGACAGATACGCAGCATTTT.

The rearrangement joins TRBV11-2 to TRBJ2-3; 9 bases agree with TRBD2. Germline CDR1 and CDR2: SGHAT and FQNNGV. With V trimmed by 1 base and J by 7 bases, 21 bases remained unmatched. The CDR3 covers 20 residues. The CDR3 sequence is CASSLVSGGEEAGGVNTQYF. In nucleotides, the CDR3 is TGTGCCAGCAGCTTAGTATCCGGGGGTGAGGAAGCGGGAGGTGTGAATACGCAGTATTTT. The full variable domain, completed using reference TRBV11-2 and TRBJ2-3, is EAGVAQSPRYKIIEKRQSVAFWCNPISGHATLYWYQQILGQGPKLLIQFQNNGVVDDSQLPKDRFSAERLKGVDSTLKIQPAKLEDSAVYLCASSLVSGGEEAGGVNTQYFGPGTRLTVL.

This clonotype has a single count. The junction differs from germline at one of its ends, possibly a read error. CDR3 DNA sequence: TGTGCCAGCAGTTTTGGGGGGCCTGGGGCCAATGTCCTGACTTTC. The encoded protein is CASSFGGPGANVLTF. This chain links TRBV12-3 or TRBV12-4 with TRBJ2-6; the D call may be TRBD1 or TRBD2 (6 bases each). This CDR3 contains 15 residues.

Concerning this clonotype: This likely comes from a read error, as the CDR3 has no conserved phenylalanine or tryptophan at its end. Because the CDR3's place on the DNA is in doubt, the DNA is left out and the CDR3 is given as listed by TCRdb. The J gene is TRBJ1-1, the V gene TRBV5-5. Germline-derived CDR1 and CDR2 are SGHKS and YYEKEE (reference sequence). The CDR3 adds up to 14 amino acids, both ends counted. CDR3 sequence: CARSLYYREAEALS.

As for this clonotype: At one end the junction does not follow the germline gene, possibly because of a read error. The genes are TRBV24-1 and TRBJ2-1, with D tentatively TRBD2 (5 bases). Germline V CDR1 and CDR2: KGHDR, SFDVKD. The CDR3 contains 13 residues. CDR3 sequence: CATSDPTRPEQSF. CDR3 coding DNA: TGTGCCACCAGTGACCCTACTAGGCCCGAGCAGTCATTC.

Details on this clonotype: At one end the junction does not follow the germline gene, possibly because of a read error. The genes are TRBV6-2 or TRBV6-3 and TRBJ2-1; 13 bases agree with TRBD2. CDR1 and CDR2 (germline): MNHEY, SVGEGT. The CDR3 loop spans 16 amino acids. The CDR3 DNA reads TGTGCCAACAGTCCCCGGACTAGCGGGAGAGCAAATGAGCAGTTCTTC. This sequence encodes CANSPRTSGRANEQFF.